These 18 T cell receptor beta chains were sequenced from one sample in a study of blood T cell repertoires in COVID-19. Data came from immunoSEQ multiplex PCR; TCRdb stores just in-frame clones and leaves some out. The sample records 100,000 to 150,000 clones, 79% being singletons. Sequences were obtained from peripheral blood. The receptors shown here come from a man between 40 and 49 years old with active or convalescent COVID-19.

V gene TRBV24-1 combines with J gene TRBJ2-7; D is perhaps TRBD2 (5 bases). Deletions cut 0 bases from V and 4 bases from J, with 6 bases between. The CDR3 consists of 13 residues. Germline CDR1 is KGHDR and CDR2 is SFDVKD. The CDR3 protein is CATSDLGGYEQYF. The CDR3 bases are TGTGCCACCAGTGATTTGGGAGGATACGAGCAGTACTTC.

The V gene is TRBV7-2, the J gene TRBJ2-1; 12 bases fit TRBD2. The CDR3 is made up of 18 amino acids. Losses at the gene ends were 6 bases for V and 0 bases for J; bases not matched to a gene: 9. Looked up from germline, CDR1 is SGHTA and CDR2 is FQGNSA. As DNA, the CDR3 is TGTGCCAGCAGACCTAGCGGGAGGGCCTTGAGCTCCTACAATGAGCAGTTCTTC. Amino acid sequence: CASRPSGRALSSYNEQFF.

The chain combines TRBV21-1 with TRBJ1-5; TRBD1 is taken as the D call from the table, unchecked against the DNA. TRBV21-1 is a pseudogene. The CDR3 contains 16 residues. The CDR3 protein is CASSADRDHSNQPQHF. CDR3 bases: TGTGCCAGCAGCGCAGACAGGGACCATAGCAATCAGCCCCAGCATTTT.

This clone has a count of ten or more. This chain links TRBV19 with TRBJ1-2; D gene uncertain. Deletions cut 6 bases from V and 2 bases from J, with 10 bases between. The CDR3 contains 13 residues. Germline V CDR1 and CDR2: LNHDA, SQIVND (reference sequence). The DNA for the CDR3 is TGTGCCAGTAGCCCTCAGGTAAACTATGGCTACACCTTC. Translated, it gives CASSPQVNYGYTF.

This clone was seen repeatedly, ten times or more. The chain is built from TRBV2 and TRBJ1-2, with TRBD1 matching over 9 bases. The CDR3 sequence is 17 residues long. V shed 5 bases, J shed 4 bases, and the junction held 14 bases outside the gene matches. The germline gives CDR1 SNHLY, CDR2 FYNNEI. The CDR3 spells CASSSRTGVTSIYGYTF. The CDR3, as DNA: TGTGCCAGCAGTTCTCGGACAGGGGTGACCTCTATCTATGGCTACACCTTC.

This clone was found a few times. V usage is TRBV7-7 and J usage is TRBJ2-5, with a weak D call TRBD1 (6 bases). CDR1 SSHAT and CDR2 FNYEAQ come from the germline V gene (reference sequence). The CDR3 sequence is 15 residues long. V was clipped by 5 bases and J by 1 base, with 14 bases between them. CDR3 sequence: CASSPVGQFQETQYF. The CDR3 nucleotides are TGTGCCAGCAGCCCAGTCGGACAGTTCCAAGAGACCCAGTACTTC.

This chain uses TRBV5-1 with TRBJ1-1, with D maybe TRBD1 (5 bases). Looked up from germline, CDR1 is SGHRS and CDR2 is YFSETQ. This CDR3 comprises 14 residues. The V and J ends lost 2 bases and 3 bases respectively, with 11 bases between them. In nucleotides, the CDR3 is TGCGCCAGCAGCTTAGAGGGGAGGGACACTGAAGCTTTCTTT. Its protein is CASSLEGRDTEAFF.

The chain employs TRBV7-6 and TRBJ1-4; no reliable D call. V was trimmed by 3 bases and J by 0 bases, leaving 5 bases between them. The CDR3 spans 14 residues. CDR1 and CDR2 from the germline V gene are SGHVS and FNYEAQ. CDR3 region: CASSFFATNEKLFF. The CDR3 DNA sequence: TGTGCCAGCAGCTTCTTTGCAACTAATGAAAAACTGTTTTTT.

The chain uses TRBV7-2 and TRBJ2-1, with 7 bases that match TRBD1. There are 13 residues in the CDR3. The ends lost 10 bases at V and 5 bases at J; junction bases unmatched: 8. CDR1 SGHTA and CDR2 FQGNSA come from the germline V gene. The CDR3 bases are TGTGCCACCGCAACCGGGACAGACAATGAGCAGTTCTTC. This translates into CATATGTDNEQFF.

This chain links TRBV11-3 with TRBJ2-2; D gene unclear. Per germline, CDR1 SGHNT and CDR2 YENEEA. V was cut by 3 bases and J by 0 bases, with 5 bases left in between. The CDR3 contains 14 residues. In DNA form, the CDR3 reads TGTGCCAGCAGCTTCCAGTCGAACACCGGGGAGCTGTTTTTT. Translating it yields CASSFQSNTGELFF.

There are a few counts of this clone. The rearrangement joins TRBV6-5 to TRBJ2-3; the match to TRBD1 covers 10 bases. J lost 5 bases, V lost 5 bases, and 4 bases had no gene match. Germline V gene lookup returns CDR1 MNHEY and CDR2 SVGAGI. The CDR3 runs to 14 residues. The CDR3 is CASSRQGAKDTQYF. CDR3 in DNA: TGTGCCAGCAGTCGACAGGGGGCCAAAGATACGCAGTATTTT.

The rearrangement uses TRBV7-9 and TRBJ2-7, with unresolved D. This CDR3 contains 14 residues. Per germline, CDR1 SEHNR and CDR2 FQNEAQ (reference sequence). Trimming removed 1 base from V and 2 bases from J, with 9 bases in between. CDR3 residues: CASSLDTGPYEQYF. In DNA form, the CDR3 reads TGTGCCAGCAGCTTAGATACTGGTCCCTACGAGCAGTACTTC.

The chain uses TRBV7-9 and TRBJ2-3; D possibly corresponds to TRBD2 (7 bases). This CDR3 spans 17 amino acids. Between the trimmed V and J ends, which lost 5 bases and 2 bases, there was a span of 20 bases. CDR1 and CDR2 (germline): SEHNR, FQNEAQ (reference sequence). CDR3 protein: CASSAWGGSAFTDTQYF. For the CDR3, the DNA is TGTGCCAGCAGCGCTTGGGGGGGCTCCGCATTCACAGATACGCAGTATTTT.

This clone was counted a single time. The chain has TRBV6-5 and TRBJ1-5, with D maybe TRBD1 (6 bases). This CDR3 has 15 residues. Trimming took off 5 bases at V and 2 bases at J, with 13 bases between the two ends. CDR1 MNHEY and CDR2 SVGAGI come from the germline V gene. CDR3 protein: CASSPRGEGNQPQHF. For the CDR3, the DNA is TGTGCCAGCAGTCCCAGGGGAGAGGGCAATCAGCCCCAGCATTTT.

V gene TRBV5-1 combines with J gene TRBJ1-1; weak D call: TRBD1 (6 bases). CDR1 and CDR2 from the germline V gene are SGHRS and YFSETQ. The ends were cut back, 0 bases at V and 0 bases at J, with 12 bases in the middle. CDR3 length equals 16 residues. For the CDR3, the DNA is TGCGCCAGCAGCTTGGGTGGGGGCCCCATGAACACTGAAGCTTTCTTT. This codes for CASSLGGGPMNTEAFF.

The chain joins TRBV4-1 to TRBJ1-3, with D uncertain. The ends were cut back, 0 bases at V and 0 bases at J, with 15 bases in the middle. This CDR3 spans 18 amino acids. Germline V gives CDR1 MGHRA, CDR2 YSYEKL. DNA for the CDR3: TGCGCCAGCAGCCAAGACCGTAGGGAGGCTAGCTCTGGAAACACCATATATTTT. Translation: CASSQDRREASSGNTIYF.

This clone was counted between two and nine times. CDR3 sequence (DNA): TGTGCCAGCAGTTACGGGGAGTGGGATGGCTACACCTTC. Its protein product is CASSYGEWDGYTF. V is TRBV6-6 and J is TRBJ1-2; D uncertain. This CDR3 contains 13 residues. CDR1 is MNHNY and CDR2 is SVGAGI in the germline V gene (reference sequence). The ends were cut back, 2 bases at V and 6 bases at J, with 10 bases in the middle.

The CDR3, as DNA: TGTGCCAGCAGTTCGAATATGAGAGGGGCTTTCTTT. This sequence encodes CASSSNMRGAFF. The V call is TRBV6-5, the J call TRBJ1-1; unclear D gene. V gave up 4 bases and J gave up 11 bases, with 14 bases separating them. Germline CDR1 reads MNHEY; CDR2 reads SVGAGI. The CDR3 sequence is 12 residues long.